This T cell receptor beta chain stems from a study of blood T cell repertoires in COVID-19. Study as a whole: Sites in the United States, Italy and Spain provided acute and convalescent COVID-19 samples.

Sequenced by immunoSEQ multiplex PCR; TCRdb stores in-frame clones only, minus some. The data show about 270,000 clones, about nine tenths seen once. CDR1 and CDR2 (germline): LNHDA, SQIVND (reference sequence). This CDR3 has 14 amino acids. The germline V and J ends were trimmed by 5 bases and 5 bases, with 15 bases remaining between them. Seattle cases were enrolled at active infection and followed longitudinally. The receptor comes from a person aged 18 to 35 with COVID-19, enrolled during active disease. V and J are TRBV19 and TRBJ1-1; a weak D match, TRBD1 (5 bases). Sequencing was performed on peripheral blood. The CDR3 protein is CASSAGSGGTEAFF. CDR3 DNA: TGTGCCAGTAGTGCAGGATCCGGGGGTACTGAAGCTTTCTTT.